Each of the 11 T cell receptor beta chains below was sequenced from the same sample in a study of early T cells in non-severe SARS-CoV-2 infection. TCRdb called the 5' RACE reads again in MiXCR, with one record for every CDR3 protein. There are about 110,000 distinct CDR3 sequences in the sample; about 12% occur only once, and less than 3.5% lies in the top ten. Sequencing was done on a sample of whole blood. Every receptor here comes from an adult who was a healthcare worker with PCR-confirmed SARS-CoV-2 infection or an uninfected control (not recorded which).

The chain couples TRBV6-5 to TRBJ1-2, with D possibly TRBD1 on 5 matching bases. V shed 5 bases and J shed 3 bases, with 16 bases lying between them. Per the germline V gene, CDR1 is MNHEY and CDR2 is SVGAGI. The CDR3 is 15 residues long. CDR3 in DNA: TGTGCCAGCAGTCCTGAGGGACGGCCGTACTATGGCTACACCTTC. This gives the protein CASSPEGRPYYGYTF.

The chain employs TRBV18 and TRBJ1-4; D gene ambiguous. CDR1 KGHSH and CDR2 LQKENI come from the germline V gene. V was trimmed by 2 bases and J by 5 bases, leaving 6 bases between them. CDR3 length: 13 amino acids. CDR3 in DNA: TGTGCCAGCTCACCAGGGTTGAATGAAAAACTGTTTTTT. This translates into CASSPGLNEKLFF.

The chain employs TRBV5-6 and TRBJ2-3; 10 nucleotides align to TRBD2. The CDR3 is 17 residues long. CDR1 and CDR2 from the germline V gene are SGHDT and YYEEEE. Unmatched junction bases numbered 7, after V lost 0 bases and J lost 3 bases. CDR3 sequence reads: CASSLDHIAGGTDTQYF. CDR3 DNA: TGTGCCAGCAGCTTGGATCATATAGCGGGAGGAACAGATACGCAGTATTTT.

This clonotype was seen ten or more times. This chain connects TRBV11-1 to TRBJ2-1, with a possible D match to TRBD2 (5 bases). This CDR3 contains 17 residues. V lost 5 bases and J lost 2, with 19 bases in between. Per the germline V gene, CDR1 is SGHAT and CDR2 is FQDESV (reference sequence). As DNA, the CDR3 is TGTGCCAGCAGCCGCCGCAGCGGCAATCCCACCTACAATGAGCAGTTCTTC. Its translation: CASSRRSGNPTYNEQFF.

In this sample, this clonotype turned up a few times. This rearrangement joins TRBV11-2 to TRBJ1-5; D is undetermined. V was pared by 5 bases and J by 6 bases, with 14 bases between. Germline loops: CDR1 SGHAT, CDR2 FQNNGV. The CDR3 runs to 14 residues. The CDR3 DNA sequence: TGTGCCAGCAGCGAGGTCAGCCGGAGTCAGCCCCAGCATTTT. Amino acids: CASSEVSRSQPQHF.

At least ten counts were recorded for this clonotype. This chain connects TRBV7-8 to TRBJ2-7; D remains unclear. This CDR3 is built from 14 residues. The V and J ends lost 7 bases and 6 bases respectively, with 19 bases between them. The germline V gene encodes CDR1 SGHVS and CDR2 FQNEAQ. DNA of the CDR3: TGTGCCAGCACCATACAGACAACCCCGGGCGAGCAGTACTTC. It codes for CASTIQTTPGEQYF.

This clonotype was observed a handful of times. V is TRBV29-1 and J is TRBJ2-5, with TRBD2 identical over 10 bases. The CDR3 runs 15 residues. CDR1 and CDR2 (germline): SQVTM, ANQGSEA. J gave up 4 bases and V 7 bases, and 12 bases lay outside the gene matches. The CDR3 region is CSASRGAGGLETQYF. The CDR3 DNA reads as TGCAGCGCCAGCCGGGGAGCGGGGGGGCTAGAGACCCAGTACTTC.

In its sample, this clonotype was seen a few times. This chain links TRBV28 with TRBJ1-5; 7 positions agree with TRBD1. V shed 5 bases and J 1 base; nucleotides not matched to a gene: 2. This CDR3 contains 14 residues. Germline loops: CDR1 MDHEN, CDR2 SYDVKM. The CDR3 nucleotides read TGTGCCAGCAGTCGGGACAGCAGCAATCAGCCCCAGCATTTT. Translating gives CASSRDSSNQPQHF.

This clonotype has a count of ten or more. The V and J genes are TRBV28 and TRBJ1-5; no definite D call. This CDR3 has 16 amino acids. V lost 11 bases and J lost 3, with 23 bases in between. Germline values: CDR1 MDHEN, CDR2 SYDVKM. The CDR3: CAVHQVPPPFNQPQHF. The CDR3 bases are TGTGCCGTCCACCAGGTACCACCTCCCTTCAATCAGCCCCAGCATTTT.

The rearrangement links TRBV14 to TRBJ1-1; D ambiguous. The CDR3 loop spans 12 amino acids. Looked up from germline, CDR1 is SGHDN and CDR2 is FVKESK. The V gene lost 0 bases and the J gene lost 8 bases, with 7 bases spanning the gap. CDR3 nucleotides: TGTGCCAGCAGCCAAGAGACGATAGAAGCTTTCTTT. This translates into CASSQETIEAFF. Based on the CDR3 plus reference TRBV14 and TRBJ1-1, the full variable domain is EAGVTQFPSHSVIEKGQTVTLRCDPISGHDNLYWYRRVMGKEIKFLLHFVKESKQDESGMPNNRFLAERTGGTYSTLKVQPAELEDSGVYFCASSQETIEAFFGQGTRLTVV.

This clonotype has ten or more counts. The rearrangement links TRBV9 to TRBJ2-3; no reliable D call. From germline, CDR1 is SGDLS and CDR2 YYNGEE. V gave up 0 bases and J gave up 2 bases, with 10 bases separating them. The CDR3 covers 15 residues. CDR3 nucleotide sequence: TGTGCCAGCAGCGTAGATAACCATTTCACAGATACGCAGTATTTT. This sequence encodes CASSVDNHFTDTQYF. The full variable domain, completed using reference TRBV9 and TRBJ2-3, is DSGVTQTPKHLITATGQRVTLRCSPRSGDLSVYWYQQSLDQGLQFLIQYYNGEERAKGNILERFSAQQFPDLHSELNLSSLELGDSALYFCASSVDNHFTDTQYFGPGTRLTVL.